This TCR beta chain originates from a study of graft-versus-host responses after intestinal transplantation. Study findings and constraints: Among recipient marrow samples, GvH clones were found; some appeared first in ileum or blood. High graft-versus-host to host-versus-graft clonal ratios were seen in allografts of patients with graft-donor T cell macrochimerism. Maximum circulating GvH clone levels tracked with early post-transplant HvG decreases.

The CDR3 length is 15 residues. Trimming took 5 bases from V and 5 from J; bases not matched to a gene: 11. The V gene's germline CDR1 is MNHEY and CDR2 SVGAGI. On this clone itself: As yet, its antigen is unknown.

Clones were read by immunoSEQ multiplex PCR, and TCRdb kept only the in-frame ones, dropping some. The sample includes about 100,000 clones, roughly 87% of them seen just once. The receptor's source is a human donor who was the organ donor for an intestinal transplant. The chain carries TRBV6-5 and TRBJ1-1, with 7 bases lining up with TRBD1. The material was unstimulated CD4+ T cells sorted from spleen or lymph node cells, obtained before transplant. The CDR3 sequence: CASSPRQGVGTEAFF. The CDR3 DNA follows: TGTGCCAGCAGTCCTAGACAGGGAGTGGGGACTGAAGCTTTCTTT.